Sequencing of this T cell receptor (beta chain) was carried out in a study of shared clonotypes between healthy human individuals. Study observations and caveats: Larger estimated richness was generally seen in naive subsets than in memory subsets.

As concerns this clone: Its specificity is unknown.

Investigators spread the genomic DNA of each subset evenly over several immunoSEQ plates. Produced via immunoSEQ multiplex PCR; TCRdb's table is partial and in-frame only. The sample contains 2 million to 2.5 million clones, more than 80% of which appear only once. The sequence was collected from a man between 18 and 29 years old in good health. Some clones in this sample may be carry-over from other donors' samples. The material sequenced was naive CD4+ T cells from PBMCs. Documented subset: CD45RA+ positively selected.

The CDR3 reads CASSFGRGIGELFF. Written as DNA, the CDR3 is TGTGCCAGCAGCTTTGGCAGGGGTATCGGGGAGCTGTTTTTT. The chain couples TRBV7-2 to TRBJ2-2; TRBD1 might be the D (6 bases). The germline V gene has CDR1 SGHTA and CDR2 FQGNSA. This CDR3 has 14 residues. V was trimmed by 3 bases and J by 7 bases, leaving 12 bases between them.